Each of the 19 T cell receptor beta chains below was sequenced from the same sample in a study of T cell responses to AZD1222 COVID-19 vaccine (dated by TCRdb to about 2021). Interpreted using the paper, the time point label stands for: baseline before first vaccination. To prepare the library, the immunoSEQ multiplex PCR assay was applied. This is the immuneACCESS table as TCRdb keeps it, with only in-frame sequences that have V and J called. A part of the clones is gone; compared with another copy, unresolved V genes explain less than half, and the rest is unexplained. This sample holds some 120,000 clones; about 90% were observed only once. The top ten constitute 7.6% of the sample. The sequencing used peripheral blood, collected on day 0 of AZD1222 vaccination. The source is an adult in good health.

The chain joins TRBV6-2 or TRBV6-3 to TRBJ1-6, with 10 bases that match TRBD1. The germline CDR1 and CDR2 sequences are MNHEY and SVGEGT. This CDR3 spans 15 amino acids. V trimming: 2 bases; J trimming: 8 bases; junction bases outside the gene matches: 3. CDR3: CASSYLGTGDSPLHF. The CDR3 DNA reads TGTGCCAGCAGTTACCTTGGGACAGGGGATTCACCCCTCCACTTT.

The gene calls are TRBV12-3 or TRBV12-4 and TRBJ2-6; D gene uncertain. The CDR3 is made up of 13 amino acids. V lost 8 bases and J lost 1, with 6 bases in between. In DNA, the CDR3 is TGTGCCAGCGGTCCGTCTGGGGCCAACGTCCTGACTTTC. Translating it yields CASGPSGANVLTF.

J is TRBJ2-2 and V is TRBV27, with 8 positions matching TRBD1. CDR1 and CDR2 (germline): MNHEY, SMNVEV (reference sequence). The CDR3 runs to 14 residues. Trimming at V came to 8 bases and at J to 2 bases, leaving 4 bases not matched to a gene. The CDR3 DNA is TGTGCCAGCCGACAGGGGATCAACACCGGGGAGCTGTTTTTT. Residues: CASRQGINTGELFF.

The chain joins TRBV5-5 to TRBJ2-1; 9 bases fit TRBD1. This CDR3 has 15 amino acids. Germline CDR1 SGHKS, CDR2 YYEKEE (reference sequence). J was trimmed by 4 bases and V by 0 bases; bases with no gene match: 2. The CDR3 nucleotides read TGTGCCAGCAGCTTGGACAGGGGGCAATACAATGAGCAGTTCTTC. It specifies CASSLDRGQYNEQFF.

The gene calls are TRBV9 and TRBJ1-2, with D possibly matching TRBD1 (6 bases). V gave up 0 bases and J gave up 7 bases, with 19 bases separating them. From germline, CDR1 is SGDLS and CDR2 YYNGEE. CDR3 length: 16 residues. The CDR3 nucleotides are TGTGCCAGCAGCGTAGATGGCGCAGGGGTAAGGGGTGGCTACACCTTC. Amino acids: CASSVDGAGVRGGYTF.

The V call is TRBV7-8, the J call TRBJ1-2, with a weak D call TRBD1 (6 bases). Trimming removed 1 base from V and 1 base from J, with 7 bases in between. The CDR3 spans 14 residues. CDR1 and CDR2 from the germline V gene are SGHVS and FQNEAQ. CDR3 sequence (DNA): TGTGCCAGCAGCTTAGGGACAGTTAACTATGGCTACACCTTC. This encodes CASSLGTVNYGYTF.

The rearrangement links TRBV29-1 to TRBJ2-5, with 7 bases fitting TRBD2. Trimming removed 3 bases from V and 2 bases from J; junction bases left unmatched: 12. The CDR3 has 16 amino acids. In germline, CDR1 is SQVTM, CDR2 ANQGSEA. In DNA, the CDR3 is TGCAGCGTTGACACCACGGGACTGGGGGGGCAAGAGACCCAGTACTTC. Translated: CSVDTTGLGGQETQYF.

This chain joins TRBV19 and TRBJ2-3; a weak D match, TRBD2 (6 bases). CDR3 size: 13 residues. Trimming cost V 8 bases and J 3 bases, with 12 bases left between them. Germline-derived CDR1 and CDR2 are LNHDA and SQIVND (reference sequence). CDR3 sequence reads: CASGLAVTDTQYF. The CDR3 nucleotides are TGTGCCAGTGGGTTAGCGGTGACAGATACGCAGTATTTT.

The V and J genes are TRBV6-5 and TRBJ2-7; D may be TRBD1 (5 bases). The CDR3 length is 16 residues. Germline V CDR1 and CDR2: MNHEY, SVGAGI. V was clipped by 2 bases and J by 0 bases, with 14 bases between them. The CDR3 nucleotides read TGTGCCAGCAGTTACAACGGACAAACAGTCTCCTACGAGCAGTACTTC. Translating it yields CASSYNGQTVSYEQYF.

The rearrangement uses TRBV3-1 (or the pseudogene TRBV3-2) and TRBJ2-4; D perhaps matches TRBD1 (5 bases). Germline values: CDR1 LGHDT, CDR2 YNNKEL (reference sequence). The V end was cut by 4 bases, the J end by 4 bases, with 20 bases between. The length of the CDR3 is 17 residues. The CDR3 DNA is TGTGCCAGCAGCCCCACCAGTACTGGGGCCCATAAAAACATTCAGTACTTC. This sequence encodes CASSPTSTGAHKNIQYF.

This chain joins TRBV5-1 and TRBJ2-5, with D perhaps matching TRBD1 or TRBD2 (5 bases each). The CDR3 consists of 15 residues. Germline loops: CDR1 SGHRS, CDR2 YFSETQ. Trimming took off 6 bases at V and 0 bases at J, with 15 bases between the two ends. The CDR3 DNA is TGCGCCAGCACCCGGGACGGAGAATACCAAGAGACCCAGTACTTC. Protein: CASTRDGEYQETQYF.

This clone occurred a few times. The rearrangement links TRBV5-1 to TRBJ1-4; no definite D call. Looked up from germline, CDR1 is SGHRS and CDR2 is YFSETQ. V gave up 5 bases and J gave up 1 base, with 9 bases separating them. CDR3 length: 14 residues. The CDR3 nucleotides are TGCGCCAGCAGACGGACCGTAACTAATGAAAAACTGTTTTTT. Translation gives CASRRTVTNEKLFF.

The V gene is TRBV7-9, the J gene TRBJ2-4; unclear D gene. The V end was cut by 5 bases, the J end by 0 bases, with 11 bases between. This CDR3 contains 15 residues. The V gene's germline CDR1 is SEHNR and CDR2 FQNEAQ (reference sequence). CDR3 protein: CASSEQGLAKNIQYF. The CDR3 DNA follows: TGTGCCAGCAGCGAGCAAGGCTTAGCCAAAAACATTCAGTACTTC.

The chain couples TRBV11-2 to TRBJ1-1, with unresolved D. The CDR3 has 13 amino acids. Trimming cost V 4 bases and J 1 base, with 7 bases left between them. Germline V lookup: CDR1 SGHAT, CDR2 FQNNGV. This chain's CDR3 is CASSWGTNTEAFF. The DNA for the CDR3 is TGTGCCAGCAGCTGGGGAACGAACACTGAAGCTTTCTTT.

The V call is TRBV6-5, the J call TRBJ1-2; D gene ambiguous. The CDR3 has 11 amino acids. Germline V lookup: CDR1 MNHEY, CDR2 SVGAGI. V shed 4 bases and J shed 5 bases, with 5 bases lying between them. The CDR3: CASSSAYGYTF. CDR3 DNA: TGTGCCAGCAGTTCGGCGTATGGCTACACCTTC.

This clone is a singleton in its sample. The rearrangement links TRBV19 to TRBJ1-2, with 8 bases aligning to TRBD1. This CDR3 has 14 amino acids. Germline loops: CDR1 LNHDA, CDR2 SQIVND (reference sequence). J lost 3 bases, V lost 3 bases, and 3 bases had no gene match. CDR3 in amino acids: CASSMDREYYGYTF. Here the CDR3 DNA reads TGTGCCAGTAGTATGGACAGGGAATACTATGGCTACACCTTC.

This clone appeared a single time. The chain is built from TRBV19 and TRBJ1-1; the match to TRBD1 covers 8 bases. From germline, CDR1 is LNHDA and CDR2 SQIVND (reference sequence). The V and J ends lost 5 bases and 5 bases, in that order; junction bases with no gene match: 10. This CDR3 is 15 amino acids long. In DNA, the CDR3 is TGTGCCAGTAGTCCCTTCTCAGGGGGCGCAACTGAAGCTTTCTTT. This encodes CASSPFSGGATEAFF.

The chain combines TRBV7-2 with TRBJ1-5; 11 bases fit TRBD1. J gave up 3 bases and V 3 bases, and 1 base lay outside the gene matches. There are 15 residues in the CDR3. The germline V gene encodes CDR1 SGHTA and CDR2 FQGNSA. This chain's CDR3 is CASSFGQGANQPQHF. The CDR3 nucleotides read TGTGCCAGCAGCTTTGGACAGGGGGCCAATCAGCCCCAGCATTTT.

DNA for the CDR3: TGCGCCAGCAGCTTGGGTCGGACCGGACCCCCCAATGAGCAGTTCTTC. The encoded protein is CASSLGRTGPPNEQFF. The rearrangement joins TRBV5-1 to TRBJ2-1, with D hard to call. Germline loops: CDR1 SGHRS, CDR2 YFSETQ. The CDR3 spans 16 residues. V dropped 0 bases and J dropped 6 bases, with 16 bases sitting between them. The variable domain in full, completed from reference TRBV5-1 and TRBJ2-1, reads KAGVTQTPRYLIKTRGQQVTLSCSPISGHRSVSWYQQTPGQGLQFLFEYFSETQRNKGNFPGRFSGRQFSNSRSEMNVSTLELGDSALYLCASSLGRTGPPNEQFFGPGTRLTVL.